The 14 T cell receptor beta chains below come from one sample, sequenced in a study of blood T cell repertoires in COVID-19. TCRdb keeps only in-frame clones here, not all; method: immunoSEQ multiplex PCR. The data contain around 210,000 clones, about 90% of them seen just once; the ten biggest clones take up roughly 1.5%. Sample: peripheral blood. Receptors originate from a man between 18 and 29 years old with active or convalescent COVID-19.

As to this clone: This specimen includes other DNA sequences encoding the same CDR3. V and J are TRBV7-2 and TRBJ1-5; possible D gene TRBD1, 5 bases. The germline CDR1 and CDR2 sequences are SGHTA and FQGNSA. Trimming cost V 0 bases and J 2 bases, with 5 bases left between them. The CDR3 sequence is 14 residues long. Written as DNA, the CDR3 is TGTGCCAGCAGCTTAGCCAGGGGCAATCAGCCCCAGCATTTT. Encoded protein: CASSLARGNQPQHF.

CDR3 amino acids: CATSEGATPRLANYGYTF. The CDR3 DNA sequence: TGTGCCACCAGCGAAGGGGCGACACCCCGTTTAGCTAACTATGGCTACACCTTC. The chain has TRBV15 and TRBJ1-2; perhaps TRBD1 as D (5 bases). The germline gives CDR1 LNHNV, CDR2 YYDKDF (reference sequence). With 5 bases removed from V and 0 bases from J, the gap between germline ends came to 22 bases. The CDR3 runs 18 residues. The full variable domain, completed using reference TRBV15 and TRBJ1-2, is DAMVIQNPRYQVTQFGKPVTLSCSQTLNHNVMYWYQQKSSQAPKLLFHYYDKDFNNEADTPDNFQSRRPNTSFCFLDIRSPGLGDTAMYLCATSEGATPRLANYGYTFGSGTRLTVV.

V is TRBV6-2 or TRBV6-3 and J is TRBJ2-7; maybe TRBD2 (5 bases). V was cut by 2 bases and J by 3 bases, with 20 bases left in between. From germline, CDR1 is MNHEY and CDR2 SVGEGT. This CDR3 has 17 residues. CDR3 residues: CASSYPGIFNPSYEQYF. In DNA, the CDR3 is TGTGCCAGCAGTTACCCCGGGATATTTAACCCGAGCTACGAGCAGTACTTC.

V and J are TRBV7-2 and TRBJ1-2; possibly TRBD1 for D (5 bases). This CDR3 spans 15 amino acids. Germline V lookup: CDR1 SGHTA, CDR2 FQGNSA. V was pared by 2 bases and J by 3 bases, with 13 bases between. The CDR3, as DNA: TGTGCCAGCAGCTTATATGGGGCGCCGGACTATGGCTACACCTTC. Translating it yields CASSLYGAPDYGYTF.

This CDR3 is CASSPNRGAGANVLTF. The CDR3 DNA sequence: TGTGCCAGCAGTCCAAACAGGGGAGCTGGGGCCAACGTCCTGACTTTC. The rearrangement joins TRBV27 to TRBJ2-6; 7 bases match TRBD1. CDR1 and CDR2 (germline): MNHEY, SMNVEV (reference sequence). The CDR3 sequence is 16 residues long. Trimming took 5 bases from V and 2 from J; bases not matched to a gene: 6.

The chain combines TRBV3-1 (or the pseudogene TRBV3-2) with TRBJ1-2; tentative D call: TRBD1 (6 bases). CDR3 size: 13 residues. V gave up 2 bases and J gave up 10 bases, with 14 bases separating them. Germline CDR1 LGHDT, CDR2 YNNKEL (reference sequence). CDR3 nucleotides: TGTGCCAGCAGCCAACTGGGGGGGCAAGACTACACCTTC. Its translation: CASSQLGGQDYTF.

This chain links TRBV20-1 with TRBJ1-1; D is possibly TRBD1 (5 bases). Germline V lookup: CDR1 DFQATT, CDR2 SNEGSKA (reference sequence). Trimming removed 4 bases from V and 7 bases from J, with 10 bases in between. The CDR3 has 11 residues. This chain's CDR3 is CSATGGLEAFF. The CDR3 DNA reads as TGCAGTGCTACGGGGGGACTTGAAGCTTTCTTT.

This chain links TRBV6-1 with TRBJ1-1; D ambiguous. The CDR3 totals 15 residues. The germline CDR1 and CDR2 sequences are MNHNS and SASEGT. V dropped 2 bases and J dropped 0 bases, with 10 bases sitting between them. In DNA form, the CDR3 reads TGTGCCAGCAGTGAATATAGGACTATGAACACTGAAGCTTTCTTT. It specifies CASSEYRTMNTEAFF.

The J gene is TRBJ2-7, the V gene TRBV5-4, with a possible D match to TRBD2 (6 bases). Trimming shortened V by 0 bases and J by 3 bases, and 13 bases separated the two germline ends. Germline assignment: CDR1 SGHNT and CDR2 YYREEE (reference sequence). The CDR3 sequence is 15 residues long. DNA for the CDR3: TGTGCCAGCAGCTTGGGGGACTCCTCACTCTACGAGCAGTACTTC. As protein: CASSLGDSSLYEQYF.

This chain links TRBV9 with TRBJ1-3, with 7 nucleotides matching TRBD1. CDR1 and CDR2 (germline): SGDLS, YYNGEE. V was clipped by 3 bases and J by 0 bases; unmatched bases: 6. The CDR3 consists of 16 residues. This chain's CDR3 is CASSDFRGNSGNTIYF. CDR3 sequence (DNA): TGTGCCAGCAGCGACTTCAGGGGGAACTCTGGAAACACCATATATTTT.

This rearrangement joins TRBV19 to TRBJ2-1, with 9 bases fitting TRBD1. The junction had 12 bases not matched to a gene; V was cut back by 7 bases and J by 2 bases. Germline lookup yields CDR1 LNHDA and CDR2 SQIVND (reference sequence). The CDR3 runs 17 residues. The CDR3 DNA is TGTGCCAGTATCCCGACCCGGACAGGGGACCCCTACAATGAGCAGTTCTTC. This encodes CASIPTRTGDPYNEQFF. Full variable domain (missing parts from reference TRBV19 and TRBJ2-1): DGGITQSPKYLFRKEGQNVTLSCEQNLNHDAMYWYRQDPGQGLRLIYYSQIVNDFQKGDIAEGYSVSREKKESFPLTVTSAQKNPTAFYLCASIPTRTGDPYNEQFFGPGTRLTVL.

The gene calls are TRBV6-5 and TRBJ1-1; 7 bases agree with TRBD1. This CDR3 is 14 amino acids long. V lost 7 bases to trimming and J lost 4 bases; unmatched junction nucleotides: 9. From germline, CDR1 is MNHEY and CDR2 SVGAGI. CDR3 region: CASIMTGQGTEAFF. Written as DNA, the CDR3 is TGTGCCAGCATTATGACAGGGCAGGGCACTGAAGCTTTCTTT.

V usage is TRBV5-8 and J usage is TRBJ2-7; no clear D. Germline CDR1 is SGHTS and CDR2 is YDEGEE. Trimming took 4 bases from V and 2 from J, leaving 10 bases between them. CDR3 length: 13 amino acids. The CDR3 DNA sequence: TGTGCCAGCAGCCCCCCCCATGCCTACGAGCAGTACTTC. It specifies CASSPPHAYEQYF.

The chain carries TRBV7-8 and TRBJ1-4; D call uncertain. V lost 2 bases to trimming and J lost 4 bases, with 5 bases between them. CDR1 is SGHVS, CDR2 FQNEAQ, per germline. The CDR3 extends over 13 amino acids. This CDR3 reads CASSLYGNEKLFF. The CDR3 coding sequence is TGTGCCAGCAGCTTATACGGTAATGAAAAACTGTTTTTT.